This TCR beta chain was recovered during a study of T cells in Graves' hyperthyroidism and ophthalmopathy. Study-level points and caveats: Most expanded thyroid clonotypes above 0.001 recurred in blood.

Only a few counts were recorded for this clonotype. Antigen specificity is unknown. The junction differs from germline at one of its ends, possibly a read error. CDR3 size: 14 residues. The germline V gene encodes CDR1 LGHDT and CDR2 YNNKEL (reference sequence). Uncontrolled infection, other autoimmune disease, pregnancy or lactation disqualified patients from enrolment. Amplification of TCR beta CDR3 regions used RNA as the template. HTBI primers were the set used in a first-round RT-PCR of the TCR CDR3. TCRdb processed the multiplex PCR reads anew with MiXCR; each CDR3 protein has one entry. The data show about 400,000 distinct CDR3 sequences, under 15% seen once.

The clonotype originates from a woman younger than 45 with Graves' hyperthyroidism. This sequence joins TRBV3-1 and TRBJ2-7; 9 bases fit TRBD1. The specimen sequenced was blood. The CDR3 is CASSQTGGTYGQYF. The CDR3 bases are TGTGCCAGCAGCCAGACAGGGGGGACCTACGGGCAGTACTTC.